Following are 3 T cell receptor beta chains from one sample sequenced in a study of OX40 agonist ivuxolimab in advanced cancers. Method: immunoSEQ multiplex PCR; TCRdb's copy keeps in-frame clones and lacks some. The table shows roughly 80,000 clones, with 80% to 95% occurring only once. This material consisted of CD4+ or CD8+ T cells sorted from blood, taken in a trial of the OX40 agonist ivuxolimab. These receptors all come from an adult with an advanced solid tumor such as melanoma, head and neck, liver or kidney cancer.

This chain connects TRBV5-1 to TRBJ2-7, with 10 bases fitting TRBD1. With V trimmed by 4 bases and J by 2 bases, 6 bases remained unmatched. This CDR3 is 15 amino acids long. Germline V gene data show CDR1 as SGHRS and CDR2 as YFSETQ. The CDR3 reads CASSAPGTGAYEQYF. As DNA, the CDR3 is TGCGCCAGCAGCGCCCCCGGGACAGGGGCCTACGAGCAGTACTTC.

The gene calls are TRBV11-2 and TRBJ1-2; D is perhaps TRBD1 (6 bases). The CDR3 loop spans 16 amino acids. Trimming took 4 bases from V and 4 from J, leaving 19 bases between them. Germline-derived CDR1 and CDR2 are SGHAT and FQNNGV. CDR3 loop: CASSSLSSTGPYGYTF. The DNA for the CDR3 is TGTGCCAGCAGCTCGCTCTCATCAACAGGGCCCTATGGCTACACCTTC.

J is TRBJ2-1 and V is TRBV7-8; 8 bases match TRBD2. This CDR3 has 16 amino acids. Germline CDR1 is SGHVS and CDR2 is FQNEAQ. V lost 2 bases to trimming and J lost 6 bases; unmatched junction nucleotides: 9. DNA for the CDR3: TGTGCCAGCAGCTTACGCCGGTCCGGGACTAGCAATGAGCAGTTCTTC. It codes for CASSLRRSGTSNEQFF.